This T cell receptor beta chain was retrieved from a study of cytotoxic CD8 clonotypes in ibrutinib-treated CLL. Overall study findings and caveats: The study found public clonotypes uncommon, contracting or stable on treatment. Timing of sampling differed between sustained-remission and progressing patients. At baseline, clonality was higher than in age-matched healthy donors and correlated with CD8+ counts.

Some clones are missing from TCRdb's copy, which holds only in-frame ones; the method was immunoSEQ multiplex PCR. The sample yields under 200,000 clones, approximately 80% seen once. As for this clone: The antigen is undetermined.

V was cut by 3 bases and J by 0 bases, with 6 bases left in between. Germline V gene data show CDR1 as LNHDA and CDR2 as SQIVND (reference sequence). The CDR3 covers 15 residues. This sequence was found in a human donor with chronic lymphocytic leukemia. The V call is TRBV19, the J call TRBJ2-6; unclear D gene. The sequenced sample was PBMCs, obtained after 12 months of ibrutinib treatment. The CDR3 nucleotides are TGTGCCAGTAGTATGCTGACCTCTGGGGCCAACGTCCTGACTTTC. Translation gives CASSMLTSGANVLTF.